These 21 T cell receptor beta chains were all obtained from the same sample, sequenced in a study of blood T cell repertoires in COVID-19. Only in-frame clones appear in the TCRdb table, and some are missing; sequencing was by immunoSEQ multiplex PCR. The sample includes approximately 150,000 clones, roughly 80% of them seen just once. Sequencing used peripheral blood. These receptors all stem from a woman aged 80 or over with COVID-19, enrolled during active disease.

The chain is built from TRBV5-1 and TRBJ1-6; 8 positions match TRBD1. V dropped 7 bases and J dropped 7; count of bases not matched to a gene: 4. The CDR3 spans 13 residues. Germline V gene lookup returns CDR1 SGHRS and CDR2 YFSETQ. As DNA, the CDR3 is TGCGCCAGCTCCGGACAGGGAAATTCACCCCTCCACTTT. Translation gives CASSGQGNSPLHF.

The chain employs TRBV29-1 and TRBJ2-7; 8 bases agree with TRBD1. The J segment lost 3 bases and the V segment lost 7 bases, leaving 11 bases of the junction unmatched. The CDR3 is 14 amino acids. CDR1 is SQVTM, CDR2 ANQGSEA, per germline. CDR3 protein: CSAGTGGGRYEQYF. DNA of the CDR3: TGCAGCGCCGGGACAGGAGGCGGCCGCTACGAGCAGTACTTC.

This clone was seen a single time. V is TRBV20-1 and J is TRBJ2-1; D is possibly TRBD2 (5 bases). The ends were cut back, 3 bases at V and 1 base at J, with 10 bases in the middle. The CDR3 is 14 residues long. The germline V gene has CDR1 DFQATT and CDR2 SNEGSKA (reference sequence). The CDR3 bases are TGCAGTGCTAGTCGGGGTCCTTCCTACAATGAGCAGTTCTTC. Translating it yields CSASRGPSYNEQFF.

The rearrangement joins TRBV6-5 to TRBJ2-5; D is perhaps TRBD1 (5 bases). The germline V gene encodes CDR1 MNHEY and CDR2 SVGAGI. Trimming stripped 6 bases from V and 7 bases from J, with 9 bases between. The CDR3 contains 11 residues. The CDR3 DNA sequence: TGTGCCAGCAGATCCCAGGGGACCCAGTACTTC. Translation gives CASRSQGTQYF.

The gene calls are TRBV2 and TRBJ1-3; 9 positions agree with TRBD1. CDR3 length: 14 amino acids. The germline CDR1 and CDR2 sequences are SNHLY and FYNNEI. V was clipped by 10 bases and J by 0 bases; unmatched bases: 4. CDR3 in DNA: TGTGCCATCGACAGGGGGAGCTCTGGAAACACCATATATTTT. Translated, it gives CAIDRGSSGNTIYF.

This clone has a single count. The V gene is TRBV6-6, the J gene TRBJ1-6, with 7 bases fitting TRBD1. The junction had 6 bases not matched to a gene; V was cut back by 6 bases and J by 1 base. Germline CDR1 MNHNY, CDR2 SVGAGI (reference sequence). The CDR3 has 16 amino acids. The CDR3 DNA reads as TGTGCCAGCAGACCGGACAGGTTGTCCTATAATTCACCCCTCCACTTT. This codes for CASRPDRLSYNSPLHF.

DNA for the CDR3: TGCGCCAGCAGCTCGAATCCGGGACAGGGGGCGGAAGGCTACACCTTC. It yields the protein CASSSNPGQGAEGYTF. The genes are TRBV5-1 and TRBJ1-2, with 12 bases that match TRBD1. Germline V gives CDR1 SGHRS, CDR2 YFSETQ. This CDR3 has 16 amino acids. V shed 3 bases and J 8 bases; nucleotides not matched to a gene: 11. Full variable domain (rest looked up from reference TRBV5-1 and TRBJ1-2): KAGVTQTPRYLIKTRGQQVTLSCSPISGHRSVSWYQQTPGQGLQFLFEYFSETQRNKGNFPGRFSGRQFSNSRSEMNVSTLELGDSALYLCASSSNPGQGAEGYTFGSGTRLTVV.

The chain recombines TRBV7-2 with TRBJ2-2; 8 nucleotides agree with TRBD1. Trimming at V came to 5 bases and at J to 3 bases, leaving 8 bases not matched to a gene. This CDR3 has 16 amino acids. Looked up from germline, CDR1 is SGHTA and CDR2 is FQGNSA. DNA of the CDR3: TGTGCCAGCAGCCCTAGGACAGGGAGTGACACCGGGGAGCTGTTTTTT. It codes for CASSPRTGSDTGELFF.

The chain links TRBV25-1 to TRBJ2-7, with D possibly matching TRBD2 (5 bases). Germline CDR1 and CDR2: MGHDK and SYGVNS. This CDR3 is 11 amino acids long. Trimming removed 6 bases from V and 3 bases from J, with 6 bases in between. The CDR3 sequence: CASSRGYEQYF. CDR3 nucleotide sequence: TGTGCCAGCAGCCGGGGCTACGAGCAGTACTTC.

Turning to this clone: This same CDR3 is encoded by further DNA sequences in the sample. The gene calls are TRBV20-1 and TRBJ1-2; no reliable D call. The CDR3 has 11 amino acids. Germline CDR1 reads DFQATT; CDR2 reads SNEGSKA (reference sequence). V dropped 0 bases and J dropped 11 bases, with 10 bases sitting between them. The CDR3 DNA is TGCAGTGCTAGAGATGTTCCGGGGTACACCTTC. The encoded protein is CSARDVPGYTF.

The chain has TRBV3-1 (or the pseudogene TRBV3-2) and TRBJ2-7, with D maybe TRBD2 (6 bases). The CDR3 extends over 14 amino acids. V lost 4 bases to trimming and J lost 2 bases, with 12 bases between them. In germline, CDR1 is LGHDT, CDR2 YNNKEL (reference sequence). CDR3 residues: CASSPRREAYEQYF. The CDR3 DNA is TGTGCCAGCAGCCCACGCAGGGAGGCCTACGAGCAGTACTTC.

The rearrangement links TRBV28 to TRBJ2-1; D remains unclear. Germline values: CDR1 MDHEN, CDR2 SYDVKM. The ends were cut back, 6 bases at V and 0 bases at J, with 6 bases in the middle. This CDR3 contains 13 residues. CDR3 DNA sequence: TGTGCCAGCAGCTCCTCCTCCTACAATGAGCAGTTCTTC. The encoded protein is CASSSSSYNEQFF.

Here the CDR3 reads CASSTPPERAGNGEQYF. The CDR3 DNA follows: TGTGCCAGTAGTACCCCCCCCGAGAGGGCGGGAAATGGAGAGCAGTACTTC. The chain is built from TRBV19 and TRBJ2-7, with a possible D match to TRBD2 (6 bases). Trimming stripped 4 bases from V and 7 bases from J, with 26 bases between. Germline loops: CDR1 LNHDA, CDR2 SQIVND (reference sequence). The CDR3 spans 17 residues.

For the CDR3, the DNA is TGTGCCAGCAGCGCGACGGGGGGCAACGGCTACACCTTC. Its translation: CASSATGGNGYTF. The chain employs TRBV11-2 and TRBJ1-2; possible D gene TRBD1, 6 bases. This CDR3 spans 13 amino acids. Germline assignment: CDR1 SGHAT and CDR2 FQNNGV. Deletions cut 5 bases from V and 8 bases from J, with 15 bases between.

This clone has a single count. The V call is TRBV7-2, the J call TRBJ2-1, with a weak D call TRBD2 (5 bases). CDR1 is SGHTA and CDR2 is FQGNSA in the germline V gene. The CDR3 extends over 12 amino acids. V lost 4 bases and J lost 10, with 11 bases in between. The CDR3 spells CASSSRAGEQFF. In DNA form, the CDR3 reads TGTGCCAGCAGCTCCCGGGCGGGCGAGCAGTTCTTC.

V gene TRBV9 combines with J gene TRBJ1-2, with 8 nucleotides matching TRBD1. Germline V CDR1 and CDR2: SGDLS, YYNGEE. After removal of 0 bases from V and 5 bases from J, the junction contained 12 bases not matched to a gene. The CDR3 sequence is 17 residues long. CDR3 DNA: TGTGCCAGCAGCGTAGCGGTGAGGGCAGGGGGCGGTTATGGCTACACCTTC. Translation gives CASSVAVRAGGGYGYTF. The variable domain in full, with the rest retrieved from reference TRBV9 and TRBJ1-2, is DSGVTQTPKHLITATGQRVTLRCSPRSGDLSVYWYQQSLDQGLQFLIQYYNGEERAKGNILERFSAQQFPDLHSELNLSSLELGDSALYFCASSVAVRAGGGYGYTFGSGTRLTVV.

The CDR3 spells CAARPGRAPQPQHF. The CDR3 region has the DNA TGTGCCGCAAGACCGGGGAGGGCCCCTCAGCCCCAGCATTTT. This chain links TRBV19 with TRBJ1-5, with no clear D. This CDR3 has 14 amino acids. CDR1 and CDR2 from the germline V gene are LNHDA and SQIVND (reference sequence). Trimming took 11 bases from V and 6 from J, leaving 20 bases between them.

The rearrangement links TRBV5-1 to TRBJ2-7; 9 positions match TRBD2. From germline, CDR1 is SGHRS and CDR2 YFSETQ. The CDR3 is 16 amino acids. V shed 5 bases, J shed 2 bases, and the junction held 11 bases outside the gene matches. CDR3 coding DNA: TGCGCCAGCAGGGTAGAGCGGGGGGCCCGCCCCTACGAGCAGTACTTC. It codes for CASRVERGARPYEQYF.

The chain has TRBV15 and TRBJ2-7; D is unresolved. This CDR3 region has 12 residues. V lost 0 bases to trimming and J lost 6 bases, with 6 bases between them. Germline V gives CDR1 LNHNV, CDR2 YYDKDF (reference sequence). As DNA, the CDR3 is TGTGCCACCAGCAGAGATCTAGGCGAGCAGTACTTC. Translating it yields CATSRDLGEQYF.

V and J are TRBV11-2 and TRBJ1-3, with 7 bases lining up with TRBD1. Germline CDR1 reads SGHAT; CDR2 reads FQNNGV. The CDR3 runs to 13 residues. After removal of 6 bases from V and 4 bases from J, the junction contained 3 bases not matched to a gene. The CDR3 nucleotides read TGTGCCAGCAGTTCACAGGGGGGAAACACCATATATTTT. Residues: CASSSQGGNTIYF. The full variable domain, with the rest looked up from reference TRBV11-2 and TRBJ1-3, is EAGVAQSPRYKIIEKRQSVAFWCNPISGHATLYWYQQILGQGPKLLIQFQNNGVVDDSQLPKDRFSAERLKGVDSTLKIQPAKLEDSAVYLCASSSQGGNTIYFGEGSWLTVV.

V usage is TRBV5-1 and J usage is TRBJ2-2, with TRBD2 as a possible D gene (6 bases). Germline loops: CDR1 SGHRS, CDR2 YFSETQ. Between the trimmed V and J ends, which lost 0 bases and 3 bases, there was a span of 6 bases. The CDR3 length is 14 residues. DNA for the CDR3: TGCGCCAGCAGCTTGGGCGGGGACACCGGGGAGCTGTTTTTT. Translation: CASSLGGDTGELFF.